One and the same sample provided the 19 T cell receptor beta chains below, sequenced in a study of response to subunit inactivated influenza vaccine. TCRdb re-derived calls from the RT-PCR reads in MiXCR, one entry per CDR3 protein. The sample has around 750,000 distinct CDR3 sequences; less than 25% are singletons. Source: PBMCs from blood, taken less than 6 days after vaccination. Receptors were obtained from a man aged 45-65 years who received an inactivated influenza vaccine.

This chain links TRBV20-1 with TRBJ2-5; 13 bases line up with TRBD2. CDR3 length equals 15 residues. J was trimmed by 5 bases and V by 3 bases; bases with no gene match: 6. Germline CDR1 and CDR2: DFQATT and SNEGSKA (reference sequence). CDR3 amino acids: CSARAGTSGAETQYF. In DNA, the CDR3 is TGCAGTGCTAGGGCCGGGACTAGCGGGGCGGAGACCCAGTACTTC.

V usage is TRBV3-1 and J usage is TRBJ1-4, with TRBD1 identical over 11 bases. J gave up 4 bases and V 3 bases, and 7 bases lay outside the gene matches. The CDR3 consists of 17 residues. Per the germline V gene, CDR1 is LGHDT and CDR2 is YNNKEL (reference sequence). The CDR3 DNA is TGTGCCAGCAGCCATACGGACAGGGGGCAGGGTAATGAAAAACTGTTTTTT. It is translated as CASSHTDRGQGNEKLFF.

The chain joins TRBV2 to TRBJ2-5; no clear D gene. The CDR3 contains 16 residues. Trimming took 3 bases from V and 1 from J, leaving 15 bases between them. Germline loops: CDR1 SNHLY, CDR2 FYNNEI. The CDR3 reads CASSDEATSSQETQYF. CDR3 DNA: TGTGCCAGCAGTGATGAGGCTACAAGCTCCCAAGAGACCCAGTACTTC.

This clonotype was found a few times. V and J are TRBV20-1 and TRBJ2-2; 7 bases fit TRBD2. The CDR3 is made up of 16 amino acids. Per the germline V gene, CDR1 is DFQATT and CDR2 is SNEGSKA (reference sequence). Trimming at V came to 0 bases and at J to 8 bases, leaving 12 bases not matched to a gene. Here the CDR3 reads CSARDLLAATWGELFF. Here the CDR3 DNA reads TGCAGTGCTAGAGATCTTCTAGCGGCCACGTGGGGGGAGCTGTTTTTT.

This clonotype came up a few times. The rearrangement links TRBV12-3 or TRBV12-4 to TRBJ1-2; D unclear. CDR3 length: 14 amino acids. V was pared by 3 bases and J by 2 bases, with 10 bases between. The CDR3 DNA reads TGTGCCAGCAGTTTGAGGAGAGCAAACTATGGCTACACCTTC. Protein product: CASSLRRANYGYTF.

The chain combines TRBV28 with TRBJ1-2, with 9 nucleotides matching TRBD1. V shed 7 bases, J shed 2 bases, and the junction held 8 bases outside the gene matches. Germline CDR1 reads MDHEN; CDR2 reads SYDVKM. There are 15 residues in the CDR3. CDR3 residues: CASTQAGTGNYGYTF. CDR3 DNA sequence: TGTGCCAGCACCCAAGCCGGGACAGGGAACTATGGCTACACCTTC.

This clonotype was observed a few times. The gene calls are TRBV20-1 and TRBJ2-2; 9 nucleotides line up with TRBD2. Losses at the gene ends were 5 bases for V and 4 bases for J; bases not matched to a gene: 5. The CDR3 sequence is 14 residues long. The germline V gene has CDR1 DFQATT and CDR2 SNEGSKA (reference sequence). DNA of the CDR3: TGCAGTGCTCCCGCTAGCGGGGCCACCGGGGAGCTGTTTTTT. Encoded protein: CSAPASGATGELFF.

This clonotype has only a few counts. V and J are TRBV6-1 and TRBJ2-5; tentatively, D is TRBD1 or TRBD2 (5 bases each). CDR1 is MNHNS and CDR2 is SASEGT in the germline V gene. V dropped 6 bases and J dropped 5 bases, with 22 bases sitting between them. This CDR3 spans 16 amino acids. CDR3 residues: CASRPGFAGTSETQYF. CDR3 nucleotide sequence: TGTGCCAGCAGACCCGGGTTTGCAGGGACGAGCGAGACCCAGTACTTC.

This clonotype turned up a few times. The rearrangement joins TRBV6-1 to TRBJ2-7; D gene ambiguous. The CDR3 covers 14 residues. CDR1 is MNHNS, CDR2 SASEGT, per germline. With 2 bases removed from V and 0 bases from J, the gap between germline ends came to 8 bases. CDR3 region: CASSEIRASYEQYF. DNA for the CDR3: TGTGCCAGCAGTGAAATCCGGGCCTCCTACGAGCAGTACTTC.

This clonotype occurred a few times. This chain links TRBV6-2 or TRBV6-3 with TRBJ1-5, with D hard to call. The V end was cut by 0 bases, the J end by 7 bases, with 7 bases between. The CDR3 length is 13 residues. Germline V CDR1 and CDR2: MNHEY, SVGEGT. The CDR3 coding sequence is TGTGCCAGCAGTTACTCGAACGGGCAGCCCCAGCATTTT. It encodes CASSYSNGQPQHF.

This clonotype was detected a few times. The chain couples TRBV12-3 or TRBV12-4 to TRBJ1-5; D possibly corresponds to TRBD1 (5 bases). Deletions cut 1 base from V and 4 bases from J, with 11 bases between. The CDR3 consists of 15 residues. For the CDR3, the DNA is TGTGCCAGCAGTTTAGGGGGACCCCTTAATCAGCCCCAGCATTTT. Its translation: CASSLGGPLNQPQHF.

This rearrangement joins TRBV10-3 to TRBJ2-3; 9 positions agree with TRBD2. V lost 6 bases and J lost 5; bases outside the gene matches: 12. CDR1 is ENHRY, CDR2 SYGVKD, per germline. There are 16 residues in the CDR3. The CDR3 DNA reads TGTGCCATCAGAAATAGCGGGAGTGGGGGGGGAGATACGCAGTATTTT. Translating gives CAIRNSGSGGGDTQYF.

At least ten counts were recorded for this clonotype. This sequence joins TRBV6-2 or TRBV6-3 and TRBJ2-3, with 10 bases fitting TRBD2. This CDR3 is built from 14 residues. Trimming took 10 bases from V and 2 from J; bases not matched to a gene: 6. Germline V gene sequence: CDR1 MNHEY, CDR2 SVGEGT. The CDR3 coding sequence is TGTGCCACGACCGGACTAGCGGCCACAGATACGCAGTATTTT. Its protein product is CATTGLAATDTQYF.

This clonotype was observed a handful of times. The J gene is TRBJ2-2, the V gene TRBV29-1, with 10 bases matching TRBD2. With V trimmed by 4 bases and J by 3 bases, 2 bases remained unmatched. The CDR3 totals 14 residues. Looked up from germline, CDR1 is SQVTM and CDR2 is ANQGSEA. The DNA of the CDR3 is TGCAGCGTTGCTAGCGGGAGCTACACCGGGGAGCTGTTTTTT. Translated: CSVASGSYTGELFF.

V usage is TRBV6-5 and J usage is TRBJ1-1; 9 bases agree with TRBD1. The length of the CDR3 is 16 residues. V gave up 0 bases and J gave up 6 bases; unmatched junction bases: 8. The germline CDR1 and CDR2 sequences are MNHEY and SVGAGI. In DNA form, the CDR3 reads TGTGCCAGCAGTTACTCGTGGAGACAGGGGGAGTCTGAAGCTTTCTTT. This translates into CASSYSWRQGESEAFF.

This clonotype was detected a few times. J is TRBJ1-5 and V is TRBV10-3; D gene uncertain. Germline CDR1 and CDR2: ENHRY and SYGVKD. V lost 2 bases and J 3 bases, leaving 8 bases between the germline ends. This CDR3 contains 14 residues. CDR3 loop: CAISETANNQPQHF. CDR3 coding DNA: TGTGCCATCAGTGAGACAGCTAACAATCAGCCCCAGCATTTT.

This clonotype appeared a few times. The CDR3 sequence is CASSVDGGRADTQYF. The CDR3 coding sequence is TGTGCCAGCAGCGTAGATGGCGGGAGGGCAGATACGCAGTATTTT. The V gene is TRBV9, the J gene TRBJ2-3; 9 nucleotides align to TRBD2. The CDR3 has 15 residues. V lost 0 bases to trimming and J lost 4 bases; unmatched junction nucleotides: 3. Germline V lookup: CDR1 SGDLS, CDR2 YYNGEE.

The chain combines TRBV28 with TRBJ1-2; perhaps TRBD1 as D (5 bases). Trimming pared 5 bases from V and 0 bases from J, leaving 13 bases between. CDR3 length equals 15 residues. CDR1 MDHEN and CDR2 SYDVKM come from the germline V gene. In DNA, the CDR3 is TGTGCCAGCAGTGGGGGGGATCTAGCTAACTATGGCTACACCTTC. Translated, it gives CASSGGDLANYGYTF.

CDR3 sequence (DNA): TGTGCCAGCAGTTACAGGACAGTCAGGAATTCACCCCTCCACTTT. This gives the protein CASSYRTVRNSPLHF. The chain links TRBV6-5 to TRBJ1-6; tentative D call: TRBD1 (6 bases). The V end lost 2 bases, the J end lost 7 bases, and 12 bases lay between the germline ends. This CDR3 has 15 residues. CDR1 and CDR2 from the germline V gene are MNHEY and SVGAGI.